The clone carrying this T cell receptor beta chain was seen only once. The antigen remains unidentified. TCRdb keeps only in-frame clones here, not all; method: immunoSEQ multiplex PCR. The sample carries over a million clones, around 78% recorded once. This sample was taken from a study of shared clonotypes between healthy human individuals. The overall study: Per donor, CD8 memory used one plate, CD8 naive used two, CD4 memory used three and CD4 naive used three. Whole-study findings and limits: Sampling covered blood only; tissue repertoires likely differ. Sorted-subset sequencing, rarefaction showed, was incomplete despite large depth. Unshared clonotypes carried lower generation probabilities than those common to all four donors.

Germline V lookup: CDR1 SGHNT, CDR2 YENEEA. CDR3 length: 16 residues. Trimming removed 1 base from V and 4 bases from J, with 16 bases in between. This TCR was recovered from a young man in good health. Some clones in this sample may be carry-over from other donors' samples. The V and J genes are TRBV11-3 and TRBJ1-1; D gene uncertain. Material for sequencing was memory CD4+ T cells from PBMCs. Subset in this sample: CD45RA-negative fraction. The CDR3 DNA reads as TGTGCCAGCAGCTTAGGCACCCCCCGGGAGCGCACTGAAGCTTTCTTT. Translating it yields CASSLGTPRERTEAFF.